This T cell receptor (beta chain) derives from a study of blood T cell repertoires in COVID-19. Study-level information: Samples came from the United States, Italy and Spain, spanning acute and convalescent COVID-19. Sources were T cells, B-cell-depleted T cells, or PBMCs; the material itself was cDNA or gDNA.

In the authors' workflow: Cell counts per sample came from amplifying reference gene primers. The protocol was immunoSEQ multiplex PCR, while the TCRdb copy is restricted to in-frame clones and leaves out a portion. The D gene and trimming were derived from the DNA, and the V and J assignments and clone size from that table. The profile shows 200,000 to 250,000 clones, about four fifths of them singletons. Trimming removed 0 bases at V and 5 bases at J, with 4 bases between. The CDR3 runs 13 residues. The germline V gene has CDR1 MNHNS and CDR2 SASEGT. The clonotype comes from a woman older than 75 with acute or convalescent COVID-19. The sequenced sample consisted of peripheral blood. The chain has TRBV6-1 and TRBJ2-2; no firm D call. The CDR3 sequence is CASSEAGTGELFF. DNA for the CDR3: TGTGCCAGCAGTGAAGCCGGTACCGGGGAGCTGTTTTTT.